The 22 T cell receptor beta chains below were found in one sample sequenced in a study of blood T cell repertoires in COVID-19. Profiling relied on immunoSEQ multiplex PCR, and the TCRdb table lists in-frame clones only, not all of them. The sample consists of 160,000 or so clones, about 80% of them appearing once. Sequencing input: peripheral blood. The receptors shown here come from a man in his 60s with acute or convalescent COVID-19.

This sequence joins TRBV25-1 and TRBJ2-3; 8 bases match TRBD2. CDR1 is MGHDK and CDR2 is SYGVNS in the germline V gene. Trimming at V came to 5 bases and at J to 4 bases, leaving 11 bases not matched to a gene. The CDR3 consists of 16 residues. Here the CDR3 reads CASSHSSGLGADTQYF. Here the CDR3 DNA reads TGTGCCAGCAGTCACTCTAGCGGGCTCGGTGCAGATACGCAGTATTTT. The entire variable domain, with the rest obtained from reference TRBV25-1 and TRBJ2-3, is as follows: EADIYQTPRYLVIGTGKKITLECSQTMGHDKMYWYQQDPGMELHLIHYSYGVNSTEKGDLSSESTVSRIRTEHFPLTLESARPSHTSQYLCASSHSSGLGADTQYFGPGTRLTVL.

This clone is a singleton in its sample. The gene calls are TRBV18 and TRBJ2-2; 7 bases agree with TRBD1. The germline V gene has CDR1 KGHSH and CDR2 LQKENI. After removal of 6 bases from V and 4 bases from J, the junction contained 14 bases not matched to a gene. This CDR3 is built from 17 residues. As DNA, the CDR3 is TGTGCCAGCTCTCTGAAGGGGGACAGCAAGTTCACCGGGGAGCTGTTTTTT. This gives the protein CASSLKGDSKFTGELFF.

This chain uses TRBV7-3 with TRBJ2-2; TRBD1 aligns across 11 bases. Germline V gene data show CDR1 as SGHTA and CDR2 as FQGTGA. After removal of 2 bases from V and 5 bases from J, the junction contained 4 bases not matched to a gene. The length of the CDR3 is 16 residues. The CDR3 here is CASSLGTGGRTGELFF. In DNA form, the CDR3 reads TGTGCCAGCAGCTTAGGGACAGGGGGAAGGACCGGGGAGCTGTTTTTT. Filled out from reference TRBV7-3 and TRBJ2-2, the complete variable domain reads GAGVSQTPSNKVTEKGKYVELRCDPISGHTALYWYRQSLGQGPEFLIYFQGTGAADDSGLPNDRFFAVRPEGSVSTLKIQRTERGDSAVYLCASSLGTGGRTGELFFGEGSRLTVL.

This chain joins TRBV20-1 and TRBJ2-7, with a weak D call TRBD1 (5 bases). The CDR3 loop spans 15 amino acids. CDR1 and CDR2 from the germline V gene are DFQATT and SNEGSKA (reference sequence). V gave up 3 bases and J gave up 2 bases, with 17 bases separating them. CDR3 in DNA: TGCAGTGCTAGTGGGGCCCTCAAGAGTACCTACGAGCAGTACTTC. It encodes CSASGALKSTYEQYF.

There are a few counts of this clone. The chain uses TRBV7-9 and TRBJ2-1; possibly TRBD2 for D (5 bases). Trimming took 2 bases from V and 6 from J, leaving 17 bases between them. The CDR3 length is 16 residues. In germline, CDR1 is SEHNR, CDR2 FQNEAQ (reference sequence). The CDR3 nucleotides are TGTGCCAGCAGCTTATTATCTATAGCCGGGGTCAATGAGCAGTTCTTC. As protein: CASSLLSIAGVNEQFF.

The rearrangement links TRBV5-4 to TRBJ2-7, with 10 bases matching TRBD2. Unmatched junction bases numbered 4, after V lost 1 base and J lost 3 bases. Germline V lookup: CDR1 SGHNT, CDR2 YYREEE (reference sequence). This CDR3 region has 15 residues. As DNA, the CDR3 is TGTGCCAGCAGCTTGTGGCTAGCGGGAGACTACGAGCAGTACTTC. It is translated as CASSLWLAGDYEQYF.

The chain carries TRBV27 and TRBJ2-1, with D possibly TRBD2 on 6 matching bases. This CDR3 region has 13 residues. CDR1 is MNHEY, CDR2 SMNVEV, per germline (reference sequence). V lost 6 bases and J 9 bases, leaving 15 bases between the germline ends. The CDR3 bases are TGTGCCAGCAGGCTACTCGCGGGGAGTGAGCAGTTCTTC. Amino acids: CASRLLAGSEQFF.

The chain joins TRBV4-1 to TRBJ2-2; 12 bases are a match to TRBD1. Germline values: CDR1 MGHRA, CDR2 YSYEKL. The CDR3 loop spans 18 amino acids. Trimming at V came to 0 bases and at J to 5 bases, leaving 7 bases not matched to a gene. CDR3 amino acids: CASSQEWGQGALTGELFF. The CDR3 coding sequence is TGCGCCAGCAGCCAAGAATGGGGACAGGGGGCGTTGACCGGGGAGCTGTTTTTT.

The chain combines TRBV11-2 with TRBJ1-2; weak D call: TRBD1 (5 bases). The germline V gene encodes CDR1 SGHAT and CDR2 FQNNGV. The CDR3 is 15 residues long. Between the trimmed V and J ends, which lost 4 bases and 8 bases, there was a span of 20 bases. The CDR3 DNA sequence: TGTGCCAGCAGCTGGGGCGCCGGGGAGGGCAGAGGCTACACCTTC. Its protein product is CASSWGAGEGRGYTF.

The chain is built from TRBV6-5 and TRBJ2-5, with TRBD1 identical over 8 bases. This CDR3 is built from 15 residues. From germline, CDR1 is MNHEY and CDR2 SVGAGI. J gave up 4 bases and V 0 bases, and 4 bases lay outside the gene matches. CDR3 sequence (DNA): TGTGCCAGCAGTTACTCCCCGACAGGGGCAGAGACCCAGTACTTC. It is translated as CASSYSPTGAETQYF.

V and J are TRBV2 and TRBJ2-5, with 7 bases identical to TRBD2. The CDR3 spans 14 residues. Germline CDR1 and CDR2: SNHLY and FYNNEI. V lost 5 bases, J lost 4 bases, and 7 bases stayed unmatched. The CDR3 DNA reads TGTGCCAGCAGTTGGACGGGGGGTCGAGAGACCCAGTACTTC. This codes for CASSWTGGRETQYF.

The V gene is TRBV5-1, the J gene TRBJ1-1, with D possibly being TRBD1 (6 bases). The CDR3 sequence is 13 residues long. From germline, CDR1 is SGHRS and CDR2 YFSETQ. Trimming left V 4 bases short and J 1 base short, with 8 bases between. CDR3: CASSPGQNTEAFF. The CDR3 nucleotides are TGCGCCAGCAGCCCGGGACAGAACACTGAAGCTTTCTTT.

J is TRBJ1-2 and V is TRBV7-2, with 9 bases matching TRBD1. CDR1 is SGHTA, CDR2 FQGNSA, per germline. This CDR3 region has 14 residues. The V gene end was trimmed by 5 bases and the J gene end by 8 bases; junction bases not matched to a gene: 9. CDR3 region: CASSPAGQGDGYTF. CDR3 nucleotides: TGTGCCAGCAGCCCTGCGGGACAGGGAGACGGCTACACCTTC.

The chain has TRBV28 and TRBJ1-2; 9 bases line up with TRBD1. Looked up from germline, CDR1 is MDHEN and CDR2 is SYDVKM. This CDR3 spans 15 amino acids. Losses at the gene ends were 8 bases for V and 4 bases for J; bases not matched to a gene: 11. The CDR3 nucleotides read TGTGCCAGCGCCCCCTTCGGGGACAGGGTCTATGGCTACACCTTC. It codes for CASAPFGDRVYGYTF.

The chain uses TRBV5-8 and TRBJ2-1, with D tentatively TRBD2 (7 bases). V was trimmed by 3 bases and J by 0 bases, leaving 16 bases between them. Per the germline V gene, CDR1 is SGHTS and CDR2 is YDEGEE. The CDR3 consists of 17 residues. DNA for the CDR3: TGTGCCAGCAGCTCCTATAGGGGGGGGGACTCCTACAATGAGCAGTTCTTC. Translating gives CASSSYRGGDSYNEQFF.

CDR3 DNA sequence: TGTGCCAGCAGTTTACGGGACAGGAACAATCAGCCCCAGCATTTT. Translated: CASSLRDRNNQPQHF. The chain couples TRBV28 to TRBJ1-5; 8 positions agree with TRBD1. Germline CDR1 reads MDHEN; CDR2 reads SYDVKM. This CDR3 is 15 amino acids long. Trimming cost V 2 bases and J 3 bases; bases outside gene matches: 3.

This sequence joins TRBV30 and TRBJ1-2, with D possibly being TRBD1 (6 bases). Germline V lookup: CDR1 GTSNPN, CDR2 SVGIG (reference sequence). Trimming took off 4 bases at V and 3 bases at J, with 15 bases between the two ends. The CDR3 totals 14 residues. The CDR3 DNA reads as TGTGCCTGGACCCCGGGGAGGGGGTACTATGGCTACACCTTC. Translated, it gives CAWTPGRGYYGYTF.

CDR3 loop: CASSQDSYTDTQYF. The CDR3 coding sequence is TGCGCCAGCAGCCAAGATAGCTACACAGATACGCAGTATTTT. The chain couples TRBV4-3 to TRBJ2-3, with D uncertain. V lost 0 bases, J lost 2 bases, and 6 bases lay in between. The germline V gene encodes CDR1 LGHNA and CDR2 YSLEER. The CDR3 length is 14 residues.

This clone was recorded only once. This chain links TRBV30 with TRBJ2-7; TRBD2 agrees at 9 bases. Per the germline V gene, CDR1 is GTSNPN and CDR2 is SVGIG (reference sequence). The J segment lost 4 bases and the V segment lost 3 bases, leaving 10 bases of the junction unmatched. The CDR3 contains 15 residues. As DNA, the CDR3 is TGTGCCTGGAGGGGACTAGCAGGGGGAGTTTACGAGCAGTACTTC. This gives the protein CAWRGLAGGVYEQYF.

This CDR3 is CASSRPGQGSHEQYF. Written as DNA, the CDR3 is TGTGCCAGCAGCCGGCCGGGACAGGGGTCCCACGAGCAGTACTTC. J is TRBJ2-7 and V is TRBV6-6; 10 positions agree with TRBD1. The trim removed 6 bases at V and 5 bases at J, leaving 10 bases unmatched. This CDR3 comprises 15 residues. Looked up from germline, CDR1 is MNHNY and CDR2 is SVGAGI (reference sequence).

This clone has just one count. This sequence joins TRBV6-2 or TRBV6-3 and TRBJ2-2; 9 nucleotides align to TRBD2. After removal of 6 bases from V and 5 bases from J, the junction contained 10 bases not matched to a gene. This CDR3 has 16 amino acids. CDR1 and CDR2 (germline): MNHEY, SVGEGT. The CDR3 spells CASSEISGSGTGELFF. CDR3 coding DNA: TGTGCCAGCAGCGAAATTAGCGGGAGCGGGACCGGGGAGCTGTTTTTT.

The J gene is TRBJ2-3, the V gene TRBV28; no reliable D call. V lost 5 bases to trimming and J lost 0 bases, with 6 bases between them. The CDR3 is made up of 13 amino acids. CDR1 is MDHEN, CDR2 SYDVKM, per germline. CDR3 amino acids: CASSQASTDTQYF. In DNA, the CDR3 is TGTGCCAGCAGTCAGGCTAGCACAGATACGCAGTATTTT.